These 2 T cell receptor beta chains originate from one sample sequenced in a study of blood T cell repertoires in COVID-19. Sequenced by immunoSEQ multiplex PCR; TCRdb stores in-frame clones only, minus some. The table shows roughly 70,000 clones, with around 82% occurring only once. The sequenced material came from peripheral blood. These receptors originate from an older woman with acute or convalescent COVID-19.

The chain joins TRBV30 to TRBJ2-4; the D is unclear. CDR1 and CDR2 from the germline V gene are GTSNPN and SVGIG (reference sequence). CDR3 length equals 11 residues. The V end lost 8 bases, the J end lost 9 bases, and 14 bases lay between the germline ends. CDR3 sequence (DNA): TGTGCCGGCAAGACTGGCAGCATTCAGTACTTC. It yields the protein CAGKTGSIQYF. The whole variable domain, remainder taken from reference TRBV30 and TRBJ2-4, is SQTIHQWPATLVQPVGSPLSLECTVEGTSNPNLYWYRQAAGRGLQLLFYSVGIGQISSEVPQNLSASRPQDRQFILSSKKLLLSDSGFYLCAGKTGSIQYFGAGTRLSVL.

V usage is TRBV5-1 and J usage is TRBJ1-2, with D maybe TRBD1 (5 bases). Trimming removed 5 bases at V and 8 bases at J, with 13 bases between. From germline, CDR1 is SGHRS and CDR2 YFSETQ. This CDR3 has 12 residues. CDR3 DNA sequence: TGCGCCAGCAGGGCGGGGCCTGAAGGCTACACCTTC. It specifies CASRAGPEGYTF. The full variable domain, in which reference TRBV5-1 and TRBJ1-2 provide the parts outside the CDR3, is KAGVTQTPRYLIKTRGQQVTLSCSPISGHRSVSWYQQTPGQGLQFLFEYFSETQRNKGNFPGRFSGRQFSNSRSEMNVSTLELGDSALYLCASRAGPEGYTFGSGTRLTVV.